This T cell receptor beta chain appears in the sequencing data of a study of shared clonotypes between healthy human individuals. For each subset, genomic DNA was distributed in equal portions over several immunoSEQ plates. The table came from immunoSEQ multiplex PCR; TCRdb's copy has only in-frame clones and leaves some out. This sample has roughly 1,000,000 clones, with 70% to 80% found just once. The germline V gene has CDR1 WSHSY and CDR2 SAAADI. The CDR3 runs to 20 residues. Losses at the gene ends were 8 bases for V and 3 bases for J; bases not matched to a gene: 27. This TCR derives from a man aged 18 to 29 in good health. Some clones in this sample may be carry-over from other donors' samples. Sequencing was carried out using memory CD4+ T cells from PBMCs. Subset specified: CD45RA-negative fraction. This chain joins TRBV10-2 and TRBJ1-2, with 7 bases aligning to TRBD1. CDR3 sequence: CASPLSPFHATGEAHYGYTF. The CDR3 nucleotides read TGCGCCAGCCCGTTATCCCCTTTTCATGCAACAGGGGAAGCACACTATGGCTACACCTTC.